This record looks at one T cell receptor (beta chain) sequence and its context. Its antigen remains unknown. The method was immunoSEQ multiplex PCR; TCRdb's version includes in-frame clones alone and lacks a portion of them. The table has 80,000 to 100,000 clones, 85% to 95% seen once. Time point reported: cycle 4 day 1 (C4D1), after about 6 weeks of nivolumab. With no exception, relapse followed autologous stem cell transplantation in all patients, and brentuximab vedotin exposure varied. The study recorded best responses of complete response, partial response or progressive disease. V shed 3 bases, J shed 3 bases, and the junction held 0 bases outside the gene matches. This CDR3 has 13 residues. Germline V gives CDR1 SGHDN, CDR2 FVKESK. The data derive from a study of PD-1 blockade in classical Hodgkin lymphoma. Study-wide findings and caveats: The causes of the repertoire differences, possibly disease activity or prior therapy, remain undefined. It was reported that newly diagnosed patients had less baseline TCR diversity than healthy donors.

The chain has TRBV14 and TRBJ2-7, with 9 nucleotides matching TRBD1. The receptor comes from a human donor with classical Hodgkin lymphoma. The sample consisted of peripheral blood mononuclear cells (PBMCs), taken before the fourth cycle of nivolumab. CDR3 sequence (DNA): TGTGCCAGCAGCCAGGGACAGGGCTACGAGCAGTACTTC. Protein sequence: CASSQGQGYEQYF.